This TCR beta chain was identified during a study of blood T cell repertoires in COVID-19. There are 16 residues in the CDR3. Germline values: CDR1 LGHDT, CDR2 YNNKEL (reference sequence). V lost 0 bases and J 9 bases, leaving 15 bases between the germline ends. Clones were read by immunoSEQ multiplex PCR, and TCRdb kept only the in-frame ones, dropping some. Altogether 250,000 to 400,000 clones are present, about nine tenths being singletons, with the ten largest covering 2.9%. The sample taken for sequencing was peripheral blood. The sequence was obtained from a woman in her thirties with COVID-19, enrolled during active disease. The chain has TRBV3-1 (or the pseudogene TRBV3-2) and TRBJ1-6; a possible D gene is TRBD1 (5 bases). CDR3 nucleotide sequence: TGTGCCAGCAGCCAAGAGGGCGGAGGGGCTGGTTCACCCCTCCACTTT. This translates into CASSQEGGGAGSPLHF.